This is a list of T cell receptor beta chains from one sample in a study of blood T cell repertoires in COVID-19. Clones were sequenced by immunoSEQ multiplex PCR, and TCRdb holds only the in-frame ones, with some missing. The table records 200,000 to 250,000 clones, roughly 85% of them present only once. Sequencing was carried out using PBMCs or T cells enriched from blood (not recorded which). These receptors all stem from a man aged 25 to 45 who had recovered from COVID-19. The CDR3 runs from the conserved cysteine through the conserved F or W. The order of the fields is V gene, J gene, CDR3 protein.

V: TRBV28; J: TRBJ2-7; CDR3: CASSLLSATVYEQYF
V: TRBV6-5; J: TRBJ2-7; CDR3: CASSLGQGWYEQYF
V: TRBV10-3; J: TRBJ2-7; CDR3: CAISESGTVGKYEQYF
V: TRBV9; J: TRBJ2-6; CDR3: CASSPTGSGANVLTF
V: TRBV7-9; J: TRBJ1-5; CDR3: CASSQDRDFNQPQHF
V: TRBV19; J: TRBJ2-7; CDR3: CASSNKPGLASYEQYF
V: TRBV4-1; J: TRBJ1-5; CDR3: CASSQDGQGSQPQHF
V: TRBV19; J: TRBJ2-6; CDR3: CASSHRSSGANVLTF
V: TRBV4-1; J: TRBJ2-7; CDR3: CASSQVSDRGSGEQYF
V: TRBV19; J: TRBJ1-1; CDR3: CASINNYRSPEAFF
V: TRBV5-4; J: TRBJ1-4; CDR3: CASSLGGQGGEKLFF
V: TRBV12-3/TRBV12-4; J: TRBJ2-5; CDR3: CASSLFEKETQYF
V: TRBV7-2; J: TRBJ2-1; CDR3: CASSFTSGGEQFF
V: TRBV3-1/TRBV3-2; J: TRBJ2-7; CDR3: CASSHGSTSPVEQYF
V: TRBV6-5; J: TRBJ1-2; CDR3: CASSLGQGMDYTF
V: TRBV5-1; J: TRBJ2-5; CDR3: CASSLTSGGQETQYF
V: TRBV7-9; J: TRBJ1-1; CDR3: CASSLLLGRGTEAFF
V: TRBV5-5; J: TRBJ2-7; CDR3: CASSLADRVGEQYF
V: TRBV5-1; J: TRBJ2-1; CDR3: CASSWTGTSGSGEQFF
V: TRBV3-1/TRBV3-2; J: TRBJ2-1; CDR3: CASSQGGAGGNSEQFF
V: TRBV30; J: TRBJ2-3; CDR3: CAWSVLDRADTQYF
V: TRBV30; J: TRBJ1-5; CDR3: CAWSVHRANQPQHF
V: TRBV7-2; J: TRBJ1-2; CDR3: CASSTRDRENYGYTF
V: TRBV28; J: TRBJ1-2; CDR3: CASNPGQGAYYGYTF
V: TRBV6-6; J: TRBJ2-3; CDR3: CASSYNSRLTDTQYF
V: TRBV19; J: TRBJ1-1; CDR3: CASSIGRSTEAFF
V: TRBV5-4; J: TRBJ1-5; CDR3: CASSSGTGNQPQHF
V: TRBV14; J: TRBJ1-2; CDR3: CASSQGYLYGYTF